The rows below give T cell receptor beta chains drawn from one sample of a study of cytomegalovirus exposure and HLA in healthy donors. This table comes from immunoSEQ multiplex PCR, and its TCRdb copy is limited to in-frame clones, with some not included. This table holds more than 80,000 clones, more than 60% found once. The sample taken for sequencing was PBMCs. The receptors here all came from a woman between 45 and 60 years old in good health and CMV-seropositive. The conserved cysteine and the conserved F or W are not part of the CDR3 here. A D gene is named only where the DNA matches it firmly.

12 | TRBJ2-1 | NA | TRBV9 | ASSVGQIDNEQF
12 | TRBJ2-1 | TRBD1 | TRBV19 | ACQGTGGFNEQF
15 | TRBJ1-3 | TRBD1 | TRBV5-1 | ASSPGDRLSSGNTIY
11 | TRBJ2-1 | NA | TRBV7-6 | ASSFSENNEQF
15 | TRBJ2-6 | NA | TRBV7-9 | ASSLGEGDSGANVLT
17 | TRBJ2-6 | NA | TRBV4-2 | ASSQVYGEVYSGANVLT
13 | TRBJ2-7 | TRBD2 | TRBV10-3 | ATGRLAGEFYEQY
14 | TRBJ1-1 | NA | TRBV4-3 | ASSQDAAIGGVGAF
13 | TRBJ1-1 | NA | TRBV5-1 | ASSPLKLEGTEAF
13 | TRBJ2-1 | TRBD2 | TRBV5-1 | ASSLVLAGVYEQF
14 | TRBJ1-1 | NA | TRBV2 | ASSEPGGGRRTEAF
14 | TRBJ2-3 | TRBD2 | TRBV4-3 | ASSQDPSGGADTQY
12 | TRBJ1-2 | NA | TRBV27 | ASRRLGGDYGYT
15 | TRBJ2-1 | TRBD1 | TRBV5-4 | ASSPAPRQGVDNEQF
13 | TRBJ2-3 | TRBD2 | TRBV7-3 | ASSRGLAGADTQY
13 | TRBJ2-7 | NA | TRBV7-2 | ASSPLWGGPHEQY
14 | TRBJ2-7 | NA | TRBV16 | ASSPPRGLFSYEQY
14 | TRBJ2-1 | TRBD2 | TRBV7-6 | ASSLIAGGEYNEQF
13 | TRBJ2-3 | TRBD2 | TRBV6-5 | ASGFLAGGTDTQY
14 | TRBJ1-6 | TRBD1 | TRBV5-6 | ASSPGQGSIHSPLH
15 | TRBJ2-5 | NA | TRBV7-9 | ASSSPHQTRGRETQY
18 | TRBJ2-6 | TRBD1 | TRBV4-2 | ASSQDEEGQGISGANVLT
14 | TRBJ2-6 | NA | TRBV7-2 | ASRPPGISGANVLT
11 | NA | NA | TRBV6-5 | ASSYRPAYEQY